This TCR beta chain comes out of a study of blood T cell repertoires in COVID-19. Study-level information: Samples representing acute and convalescent COVID-19 were sourced from the United States, Italy and Spain. Sources were T cells, B-cell-depleted T cells, or PBMCs; the material itself was cDNA or gDNA.

TCRdb's copy holds only in-frame clones and misses some; the assay was immunoSEQ multiplex PCR. The data hold fewer than 500,000 clones, with around 89% observed a single time. Participants' reported clinical history set cohort assignment. This CDR3 comprises 13 residues. The sequence was obtained from a woman aged 25 to 45 with acute COVID-19. Sequencing was performed on PBMCs or T cells enriched from blood (not recorded which). This chain links TRBV21-1 with TRBJ1-1; the D call TRBD1 from the table was never checked on the DNA. TRBV21-1 is annotated as a pseudogene. The CDR3 sequence: CASSKVRGIEAFF. The CDR3 DNA sequence: TGTGCCAGCAGCAAAGTTAGGGGGATTGAAGCTTTCTTT.